A selection of T cell receptor beta chains follows, all from one sample in a study of T cell responses to AZD1222 COVID-19 vaccine. Method: immunoSEQ multiplex PCR; TCRdb's copy keeps in-frame clones and lacks some. Found here are roughly 100,000 clones, 75% to 90% of them singletons; the top ten hold 20%. The material sequenced was peripheral blood, taken on day 0 of AZD1222 vaccination. The receptors derive from an adult in good health. Both conserved end residues are part of each CDR3. D genes are given only for firm matches. The size entry is marked missing in some rows and otherwise reads once, few, many or a size class.

NA	TRBV10-2	TRBJ1-4	NA	CASSEVGGNEKLFF	TGCGCCAGCAGTGAGGTCGGAGGGAATGAAAAACTGTTTTTT
NA	TRBV18	TRBJ1-5	NA	CASSAGRRDEPQHF	TGTGCCAGCTCGGCTGGACGCAGGGACGAGCCCCAGCATTTT
NA	TRBV29-1	TRBJ1-4	NA	CSVEDGEKLFF	TGCAGCGTTGAAGACGGTGAAAAACTGTTTTTT
NA	TRBV6-4	TRBJ2-7	NA	CASSPSGSGNYEQYF	TGTGCCAGCAGTCCCTCGGGAAGCGGAAACTACGAGCAGTACTTC
NA	TRBV19	TRBJ1-6	NA	CASSSHRTPSYNSPLHF	TGTGCCAGTAGTTCCCACAGGACCCCCTCCTATAATTCACCCCTCCACTTT
once	TRBV28	TRBJ1-2	TRBD1	CASIPTGGKSYGYTF	TGTGCCAGCATTCCCACAGGGGGCAAGAGCTATGGCTACACCTTC
NA	TRBV28	TRBJ2-5	NA	CASSLRGGETQYF	TGTGCCAGCAGTTTAAGAGGGGGGGAGACCCAGTACTTC
NA	TRBV12-3/TRBV12-4	TRBJ2-5	NA	CASLEQGSETQYF	TGTGCCAGCCTTGAACAAGGGAGTGAGACCCAGTACTTC
NA	TRBV5-1	TRBJ2-2	NA	CASSPWGTGELFF	TGCGCCAGCAGCCCGTGGGGCACCGGGGAGCTGTTTTTT
NA	TRBV11-2	TRBJ1-2	TRBD1	CASSSLGTGVGYGYTF	TGTGCCAGCAGCTCCCTCGGGACAGGGGTCGGCTATGGCTACACCTTC
NA	TRBV29-1	TRBJ1-2	TRBD1	CSATGTGGDYGYTF	TGCAGCGCCACCGGGACAGGGGGCGACTATGGCTACACCTTC
few	TRBV6-1	TRBJ1-5	NA	CASSEWSGVLAGQPQHF	TGTGCCAGCAGTGAATGGTCGGGGGTCTTAGCTGGTCAGCCCCAGCATTTT
NA	TRBV11-2	TRBJ2-7	TRBD1	CASRLLTGDEQYF	TGTGCCAGCAGGCTACTCACAGGGGACGAGCAGTACTTC
NA	TRBV28	TRBJ2-7	TRBD2	CASSLSFGLAAHPYEQYF	TGTGCCAGCAGTTTAAGTTTTGGCCTAGCGGCTCACCCTTACGAGCAGTACTTC
NA	TRBV6-4	TRBJ2-3	NA	CASSDVGVGDTQYF	TGTGCCAGCAGTGACGTAGGGGTTGGAGATACGCAGTATTTT
NA	TRBV6-4	TRBJ2-7	TRBD1	CASRVPGQGIYEQYF	TGTGCCAGCAGGGTCCCGGGACAGGGCATCTACGAGCAGTACTTC
NA	TRBV5-4	TRBJ2-7	NA	CASSTRDGLSSYEQYF	TGTGCCAGCAGCACCCGGGACGGTTTAAGCTCCTACGAGCAGTACTTC
NA	TRBV9	TRBJ2-3	TRBD2	CASSPGTSGNTDTQYF	TGTGCCAGCAGCCCGGGGACTAGCGGAAACACAGATACGCAGTATTTT
NA	TRBV5-5	TRBJ2-7	NA	CASSLMGGGAAEQYF	TGTGCCAGCAGCCTTATGGGTGGCGGGGCGGCCGAGCAGTACTTC
NA	TRBV5-1	TRBJ1-1	NA	CASRQTQNTEAFF	TGCGCCAGCAGACAGACGCAGAACACTGAAGCTTTCTTT